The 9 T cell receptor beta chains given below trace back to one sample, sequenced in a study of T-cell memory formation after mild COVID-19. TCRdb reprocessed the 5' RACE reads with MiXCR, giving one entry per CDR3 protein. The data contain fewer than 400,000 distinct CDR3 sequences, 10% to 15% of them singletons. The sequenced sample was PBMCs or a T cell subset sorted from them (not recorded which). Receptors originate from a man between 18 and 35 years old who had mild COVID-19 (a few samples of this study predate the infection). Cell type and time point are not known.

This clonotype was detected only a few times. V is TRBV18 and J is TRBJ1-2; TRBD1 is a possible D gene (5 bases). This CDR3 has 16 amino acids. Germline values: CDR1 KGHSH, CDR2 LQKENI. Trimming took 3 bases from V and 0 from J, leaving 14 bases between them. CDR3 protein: CASSPTGTDPNYGYTF. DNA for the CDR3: TGTGCCAGCTCACCGACGGGGACGGACCCTAACTATGGCTACACCTTC. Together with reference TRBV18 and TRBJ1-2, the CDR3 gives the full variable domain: NAGVMQNPRHLVRRRGQEARLRCSPMKGHSHVYWYRQLPEEGLKFMVYLQKENIIDESGMPKERFSAEFPKEGPSILRIQQVVRGDSAAYFCASSPTGTDPNYGYTFGSGTRLTVV.

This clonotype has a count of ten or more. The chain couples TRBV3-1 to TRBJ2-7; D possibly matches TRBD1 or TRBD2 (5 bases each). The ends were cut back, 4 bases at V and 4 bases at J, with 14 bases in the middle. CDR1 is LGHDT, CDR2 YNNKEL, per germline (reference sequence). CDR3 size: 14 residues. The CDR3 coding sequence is TGTGCCAGCAGCCCACTCCGGGGACGGTACGAGCAGTACTTC. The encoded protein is CASSPLRGRYEQYF.

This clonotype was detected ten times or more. CDR3 DNA sequence: TGTGCCAGCAGCTCTGCGGGCCCGGGACAGGAGGATCAGCCCCAGCATTTT. This encodes CASSSAGPGQEDQPQHF. This chain uses TRBV5-5 with TRBJ1-5; 8 nucleotides line up with TRBD1. Germline assignment: CDR1 SGHKS and CDR2 YYEKEE (reference sequence). The J segment lost 5 bases and the V segment lost 3 bases, leaving 13 bases of the junction unmatched. This CDR3 is built from 17 residues.

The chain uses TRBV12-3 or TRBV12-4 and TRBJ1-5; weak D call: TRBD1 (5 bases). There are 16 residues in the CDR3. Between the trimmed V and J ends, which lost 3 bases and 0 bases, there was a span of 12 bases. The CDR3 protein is CASSFSTDDSNQPQHF. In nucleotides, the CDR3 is TGTGCCAGCAGTTTTTCGACAGATGATAGCAATCAGCCCCAGCATTTT.

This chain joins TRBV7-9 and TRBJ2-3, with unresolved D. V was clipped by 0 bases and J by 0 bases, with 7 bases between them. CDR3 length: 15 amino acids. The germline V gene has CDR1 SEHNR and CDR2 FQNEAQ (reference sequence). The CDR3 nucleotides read TGTGCCAGCAGCTTAGCGATAGACAGCACAGATACGCAGTATTTT. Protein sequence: CASSLAIDSTDTQYF.

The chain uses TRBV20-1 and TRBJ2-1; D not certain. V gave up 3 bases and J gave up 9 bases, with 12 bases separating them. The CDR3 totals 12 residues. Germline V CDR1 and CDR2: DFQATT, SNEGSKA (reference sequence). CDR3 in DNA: TGCAGTGCTAGCGGGCCCCGCGGTGAGCAGTTCTTC. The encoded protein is CSASGPRGEQFF.

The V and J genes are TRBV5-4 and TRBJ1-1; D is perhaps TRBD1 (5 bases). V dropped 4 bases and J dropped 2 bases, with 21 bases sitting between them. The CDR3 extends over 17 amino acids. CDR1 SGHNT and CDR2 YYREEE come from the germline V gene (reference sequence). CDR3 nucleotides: TGTGCCAGCAGCCCCGATCCAGACAGTCTGATTAACACTGAAGCTTTCTTT. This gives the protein CASSPDPDSLINTEAFF. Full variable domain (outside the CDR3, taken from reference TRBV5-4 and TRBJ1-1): ETGVTQSPTHLIKTRGQQVTLRCSSQSGHNTVSWYQQALGQGPQFIFQYYREEENGRGNFPPRFSGLQFPNYSSELNVNALELDDSALYLCASSPDPDSLINTEAFFGQGTRLTVV.

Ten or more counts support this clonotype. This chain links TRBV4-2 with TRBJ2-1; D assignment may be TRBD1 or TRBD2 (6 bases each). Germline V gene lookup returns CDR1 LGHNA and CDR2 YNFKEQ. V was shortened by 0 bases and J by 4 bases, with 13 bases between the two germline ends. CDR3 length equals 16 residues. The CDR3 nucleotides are TGTGCCAGCAGCCAAGATCCGGGGGCAGGGTACAATGAGCAGTTCTTC. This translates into CASSQDPGAGYNEQFF.

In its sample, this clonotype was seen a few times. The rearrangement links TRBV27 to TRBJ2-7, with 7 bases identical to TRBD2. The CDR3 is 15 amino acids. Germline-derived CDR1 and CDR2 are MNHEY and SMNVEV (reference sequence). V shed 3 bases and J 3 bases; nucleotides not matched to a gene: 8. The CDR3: CASSFSGGGYYEQYF. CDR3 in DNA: TGTGCCAGCAGTTTTTCTGGCGGGGGATACTACGAGCAGTACTTC.